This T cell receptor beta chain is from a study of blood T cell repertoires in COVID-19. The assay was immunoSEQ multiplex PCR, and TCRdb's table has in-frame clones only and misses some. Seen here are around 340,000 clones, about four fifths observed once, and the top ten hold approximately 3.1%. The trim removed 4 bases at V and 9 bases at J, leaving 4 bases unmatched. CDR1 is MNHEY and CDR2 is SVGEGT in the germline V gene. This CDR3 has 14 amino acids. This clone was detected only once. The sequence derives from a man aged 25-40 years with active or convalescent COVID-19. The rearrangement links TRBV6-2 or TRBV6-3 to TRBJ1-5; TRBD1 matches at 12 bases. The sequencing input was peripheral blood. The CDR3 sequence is CASSWDRGQRPQHF. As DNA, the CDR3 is TGTGCCAGCAGTTGGGACAGGGGGCAGCGGCCCCAGCATTTT.